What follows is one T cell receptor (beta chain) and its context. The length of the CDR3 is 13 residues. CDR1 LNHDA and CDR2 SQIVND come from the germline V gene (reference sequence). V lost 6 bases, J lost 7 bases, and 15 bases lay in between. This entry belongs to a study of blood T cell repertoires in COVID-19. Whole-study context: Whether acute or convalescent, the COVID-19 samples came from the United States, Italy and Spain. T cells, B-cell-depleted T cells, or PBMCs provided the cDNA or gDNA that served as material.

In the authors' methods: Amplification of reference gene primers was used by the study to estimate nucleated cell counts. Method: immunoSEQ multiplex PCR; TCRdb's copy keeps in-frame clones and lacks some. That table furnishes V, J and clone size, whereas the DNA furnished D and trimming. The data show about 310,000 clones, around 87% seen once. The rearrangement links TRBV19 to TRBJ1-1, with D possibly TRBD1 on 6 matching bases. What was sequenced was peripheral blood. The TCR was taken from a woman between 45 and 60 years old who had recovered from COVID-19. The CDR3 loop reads CASSGPGTREAFF. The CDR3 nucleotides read TGTGCCAGTAGCGGGCCCGGGACACGTGAAGCTTTCTTT. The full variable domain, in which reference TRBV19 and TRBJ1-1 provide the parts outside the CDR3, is DGGITQSPKYLFRKEGQNVTLSCEQNLNHDAMYWYRQDPGQGLRLIYYSQIVNDFQKGDIAEGYSVSREKKESFPLTVTSAQKNPTAFYLCASSGPGTREAFFGQGTRLTVV.